The present T cell receptor beta chain was sequenced within a study of blood T cell repertoires in COVID-19. Study details: Specimens from acute and convalescent COVID-19 originated in the United States, Italy and Spain.

Method: immunoSEQ multiplex PCR; TCRdb's copy keeps in-frame clones and lacks some. The top ten clones hold roughly 19% of a sample with about 170,000 clones, around 83% of them seen once. V gave up 3 bases and J gave up 2 bases, with 15 bases separating them. CDR1 and CDR2 from the germline V gene are SGHNT and YYREEE (reference sequence). The length of the CDR3 is 17 residues. Material for sequencing was peripheral blood. This sequence originates from a woman aged 70 to 79 who had recovered from COVID-19. The chain has TRBV5-4 and TRBJ2-6; a weak D match, TRBD1 (5 bases). CDR3 DNA: TGTGCCAGCAGCTCGGAAAGGGGTTCGGCTGGGGCCAACGTCCTGACTTTC. This codes for CASSSERGSAGANVLTF.